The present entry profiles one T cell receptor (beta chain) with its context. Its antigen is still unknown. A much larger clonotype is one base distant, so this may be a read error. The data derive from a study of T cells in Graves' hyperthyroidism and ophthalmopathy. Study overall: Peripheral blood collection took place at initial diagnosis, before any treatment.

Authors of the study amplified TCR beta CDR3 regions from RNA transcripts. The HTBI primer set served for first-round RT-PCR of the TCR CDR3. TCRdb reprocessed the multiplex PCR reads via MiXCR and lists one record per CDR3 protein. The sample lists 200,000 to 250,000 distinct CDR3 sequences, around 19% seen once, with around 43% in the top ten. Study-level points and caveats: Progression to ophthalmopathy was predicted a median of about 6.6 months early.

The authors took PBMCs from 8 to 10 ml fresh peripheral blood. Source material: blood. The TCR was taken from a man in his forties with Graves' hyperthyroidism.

The CDR3 DNA reads TGTGTCAGCATAAGGGGGCTTTCGGGAAAACTGTTTTTT. Translated: CVSIRGLSGKLFF. This rearrangement joins TRBV2 to TRBJ1-4; 7 bases match TRBD1. CDR1 SNHLY and CDR2 FYNNEI come from the germline V gene. The CDR3 runs 13 residues.